This passage covers 11 T cell receptor beta chains from one sample sequenced in a study of blood T cells in healthy people across ages. A second PCR, run for about 6 to 11 cycles, used a sample-barcoded 5' primer plus a J-beta primer mix. TCRdb recomputed calls from the 5' RACE reads with MiXCR, one row per CDR3 protein. This table has 550,000 to 800,000 distinct CDR3 sequences, 21% appearing once. Sequenced sample: blood. The origin of the receptors is an older man in good health.

The rearrangement uses TRBV18 and TRBJ2-1; possible D gene TRBD2, 5 bases. The CDR3 is 17 amino acids. The ends were cut back, 4 bases at V and 5 bases at J, with 21 bases in the middle. Per the germline V gene, CDR1 is KGHSH and CDR2 is LQKENI. The CDR3 bases are TGTGCCAGCTCACTTCCCACTGGACTCGTTGGAAACAATGAGCAGTTCTTC. This encodes CASSLPTGLVGNNEQFF.

V and J are TRBV7-2 and TRBJ1-1, with 9 bases that match TRBD1. Trimming removed 11 bases from V and 0 bases from J; junction bases left unmatched: 4. This CDR3 is 13 amino acids long. The V gene's germline CDR1 is SGHTA and CDR2 FQGNSA. The CDR3 loop is CAAGQGMNTEAFF. The CDR3 DNA is TGTGCCGCGGGACAGGGCATGAACACTGAAGCTTTCTTT.

The V call is TRBV29-1, the J call TRBJ2-3, with 9 bases lining up with TRBD2. The CDR3 has 15 amino acids. V lost 7 bases, J lost 0 bases, and 8 bases stayed unmatched. CDR1 and CDR2 from the germline V gene are SQVTM and ANQGSEA. The CDR3 bases are TGCAGCGCCCGAGGACTAGCGCATAGCACAGATACGCAGTATTTT. This gives the protein CSARGLAHSTDTQYF.

This clonotype was seen ten or more times. The chain joins TRBV28 to TRBJ2-4; 7 bases are a match to TRBD1. Trimming removed 4 bases from V and 7 bases from J; junction bases left unmatched: 13. The CDR3 is 16 residues long. Germline V gives CDR1 MDHEN, CDR2 SYDVKM. DNA for the CDR3: TGTGCCAGCAGTTACCCCTCTAGGGGACAGAAGAACATTCAGTACTTC. This translates into CASSYPSRGQKNIQYF.

J is TRBJ2-4 and V is TRBV20-1; a possible D gene is TRBD2 (6 bases). V shed 6 bases and J shed 0 bases, with 15 bases lying between them. The CDR3 runs 15 residues. Germline CDR1 and CDR2: DFQATT and SNEGSKA (reference sequence). For the CDR3, the DNA is TGCAGTGCACGCCGGGAGAAACTAGCCAAAAACATTCAGTACTTC. Translated, it gives CSARREKLAKNIQYF.

This clonotype was found a few times. The gene calls are TRBV7-9 and TRBJ2-1; TRBD2 aligns across 8 bases. The J call may be wrong; the DNA end is better matched by TRBJ2-5. This CDR3 region has 13 residues. CDR1 and CDR2 (germline): SEHNR, FQNEAQ (reference sequence). CDR3 DNA sequence: TGTGCCAGCAGCAACGGGAGGGCCGGGACCCAGTACTTC. This codes for CASSNGRAGTQYF.

This clonotype was seen more than once but under ten times. The V gene is TRBV7-9, the J gene TRBJ1-2, with 12 bases matching TRBD1. The germline gives CDR1 SEHNR, CDR2 FQNEAQ (reference sequence). This CDR3 has 17 residues. With V trimmed by 6 bases and J by 2 bases, 10 bases remained unmatched. Here the CDR3 DNA reads TGTGCCAGCAGTCCTGGGACAGGGGGCATCGAGAACTATGGCTACACCTTC. Protein: CASSPGTGGIENYGYTF.

The chain combines TRBV7-2 with TRBJ1-5; maybe TRBD1 (5 bases). Germline V CDR1 and CDR2: SGHTA, FQGNSA. Trimming stripped 0 bases from V and 7 bases from J, with 13 bases between. The CDR3 runs to 15 residues. The CDR3 sequence: CASSLASGSGQPQHF. The CDR3 DNA reads TGTGCCAGCAGCTTAGCATCAGGGTCGGGGCAGCCCCAGCATTTT.

This sequence joins TRBV28 and TRBJ1-6, with 10 bases matching TRBD1. This CDR3 is 15 amino acids long. The germline gives CDR1 MDHEN, CDR2 SYDVKM. The ends lost 5 bases at V and 13 bases at J; junction bases unmatched: 11. Here the CDR3 reads CASSSPGQGRSPLHF. The CDR3 DNA reads TGTGCCAGCAGTAGTCCGGGACAGGGGCGATCGCCCCTCCACTTT.

This clonotype was seen more than once but under ten times. The chain combines TRBV12-3 or TRBV12-4 with TRBJ2-2, with D maybe TRBD1 (6 bases). This CDR3 spans 16 amino acids. The ends were cut back, 7 bases at V and 0 bases at J, with 15 bases in the middle. CDR3 coding DNA: TGTGCCAGCACTACCTTGACAGGCTCGAACACCGGGGAGCTGTTTTTT. Translating gives CASTTLTGSNTGELFF.

The V and J genes are TRBV7-3 and TRBJ1-1; D is unresolved. The germline V gene has CDR1 SGHTA and CDR2 FQGTGA. The ends were cut back, 6 bases at V and 0 bases at J, with 8 bases in the middle. The CDR3 covers 13 residues. The CDR3 is CASSYTLNTEAFF. For the CDR3, the DNA is TGTGCCAGCAGTTATACCTTGAACACTGAAGCTTTCTTT.